One sample yielded the 30 T cell receptor beta chains listed below, sequenced in a study of T cell responses to AZD1222 COVID-19 vaccine. Libraries were prepared by immunoSEQ multiplex PCR; TCRdb keeps only in-frame clonotypes and omits some of them. The sample shows more than 70,000 clones, roughly 91% of them seen only once. The sample in question was peripheral blood, obtained 28 days after the second AZD1222 dose. The receptors were gathered from an adult who received the AZD1222 COVID-19 vaccine.

The chain has TRBV29-1 and TRBJ2-1, with D unresolved. Trimming pared 7 bases from V and 6 bases from J, leaving 10 bases between. The CDR3 sequence is 11 residues long. Per the germline V gene, CDR1 is SQVTM and CDR2 is ANQGSEA. The CDR3 bases are TGCAGCGCCGAGCGCAGCAATGAGCAGTTCTTC. The encoded protein is CSAERSNEQFF.

The chain links TRBV2 to TRBJ1-2; D gene unclear. Looked up from germline, CDR1 is SNHLY and CDR2 is FYNNEI. The V gene lost 7 bases and the J gene lost 0 bases, with 15 bases spanning the gap. The CDR3 consists of 15 residues. The CDR3 sequence: CASTINREANYGYTF. The CDR3 nucleotides read TGTGCCAGCACAATTAACAGAGAAGCTAACTATGGCTACACCTTC.

The CDR3 protein is CASSSSLAGGYEQYF. The CDR3 coding sequence is TGTGCCAGCAGCTCCTCACTAGCGGGGGGCTACGAGCAGTACTTC. V gene TRBV5-4 combines with J gene TRBJ2-7; the match to TRBD2 covers 12 bases. V shed 3 bases and J 3 bases; nucleotides not matched to a gene: 4. Germline V gives CDR1 SGHNT, CDR2 YYREEE (reference sequence). The CDR3 consists of 15 residues.

The J gene is TRBJ2-1, the V gene TRBV5-5; 13 nucleotides agree with TRBD2. The CDR3 sequence is 16 residues long. The germline V gene has CDR1 SGHKS and CDR2 YYEKEE (reference sequence). The V gene end was trimmed by 4 bases and the J gene end by 8 bases; junction bases not matched to a gene: 9. CDR3 nucleotide sequence: TGTGCCAGCAGCCTCGAACTAGCGGGGGGGCGTTATGAGCAGTTCTTC. Its translation is CASSLELAGGRYEQFF.

This clone was seen a few times. The rearrangement joins TRBV12-1 to TRBJ1-1. TRBV12-1 is termed a pseudogene. The CDR3 length is 17 residues. The CDR3 loop is CASSFASIRTRATEAFF. In DNA, the CDR3 is TGTGCCAGCAGCTTTGCCTCAATTAGGACTCGGGCGACGGAGGCTTTCTTT.

This chain uses TRBV10-3 with TRBJ1-2, with D unclear. The V gene's germline CDR1 is ENHRY and CDR2 SYGVKD. The V end was cut by 7 bases, the J end by 8 bases, with 17 bases between. The CDR3 contains 13 residues. The CDR3 protein is CAINSERELGYTF. The CDR3 DNA reads as TGTGCCATCAACTCCGAGCGTGAGCTAGGCTACACCTTC.

The chain links TRBV2 to TRBJ1-1; 7 nucleotides align to TRBD1. Losses at the gene ends were 6 bases for V and 5 bases for J; bases not matched to a gene: 9. Looked up from germline, CDR1 is SNHLY and CDR2 is FYNNEI. This CDR3 has 14 amino acids. In nucleotides, the CDR3 is TGTGCCAGCAGGATACAAGGGGGCTCAACTGAAGCTTTCTTT. Amino acids: CASRIQGGSTEAFF.

This chain joins TRBV27 and TRBJ1-5, with a tentative D call TRBD1 (5 bases). V was shortened by 5 bases and J by 4 bases, with 15 bases between the two germline ends. The CDR3 covers 15 residues. Per germline, CDR1 MNHEY and CDR2 SMNVEV (reference sequence). CDR3 residues: CASSVLGRGNQPQHF. For the CDR3, the DNA is TGTGCCAGCAGTGTCTTGGGACGGGGAAATCAGCCCCAGCATTTT.

The CDR3 region has the DNA TGTGCCAGCAGCCCGCTTTTTAGCGGGGGGCTTGGGAATACGCAGTATTTT. This translates into CASSPLFSGGLGNTQYF. V usage is TRBV3-1 (or the pseudogene TRBV3-2) and J usage is TRBJ2-3, with 10 bases identical to TRBD2. From germline, CDR1 is LGHDT and CDR2 YNNKEL (reference sequence). The CDR3 consists of 17 residues. The V segment lost 4 bases and the J segment 7 bases; nucleotides outside the gene matches: 14.

This clone was counted once. The rearrangement uses TRBV5-6 and TRBJ2-4; D not certain. The CDR3 contains 18 residues. Between the trimmed V and J ends, which lost 3 bases and 0 bases, there was a span of 19 bases. CDR1 is SGHDT and CDR2 is YYEEEE in the germline V gene. The CDR3 sequence: CASSSPVDRGRAKNIQYF. The CDR3 coding sequence is TGTGCCAGCAGCTCTCCCGTGGACCGTGGAAGAGCCAAAAACATTCAGTACTTC.

The genes are TRBV18 and TRBJ2-1; 7 bases align to TRBD2. Per the germline V gene, CDR1 is KGHSH and CDR2 is LQKENI. V was clipped by 0 bases and J by 7 bases; unmatched bases: 3. There are 14 residues in the CDR3. CDR3 amino acids: CASSPPQRGNEQFF. The CDR3 DNA follows: TGTGCCAGCTCACCACCCCAGCGGGGTAATGAGCAGTTCTTC.

The chain has TRBV2 and TRBJ2-7; TRBD2 agrees at 8 bases. V dropped 7 bases and J dropped 0; count of bases not matched to a gene: 8. This CDR3 is built from 15 residues. Germline V gene lookup returns CDR1 SNHLY and CDR2 FYNNEI. This chain's CDR3 is CASIPAGVGSYEQYF. Written as DNA, the CDR3 is TGTGCCAGCATCCCAGCGGGGGTGGGCTCCTACGAGCAGTACTTC.

J is TRBJ1-2 and V is TRBV19; 7 bases are a match to TRBD1. From germline, CDR1 is LNHDA and CDR2 SQIVND (reference sequence). The CDR3 has 13 residues. J was trimmed by 2 bases and V by 6 bases; bases with no gene match: 3. CDR3 in amino acids: CASSDRANYGYTF. For the CDR3, the DNA is TGTGCCAGTAGCGACAGGGCCAACTATGGCTACACCTTC. Full variable domain (missing parts from reference TRBV19 and TRBJ1-2): DGGITQSPKYLFRKEGQNVTLSCEQNLNHDAMYWYRQDPGQGLRLIYYSQIVNDFQKGDIAEGYSVSREKKESFPLTVTSAQKNPTAFYLCASSDRANYGYTFGSGTRLTVV.

The J gene is TRBJ2-3, the V gene TRBV11-2; TRBD2 agrees at 13 bases. CDR3 length equals 18 residues. The ends lost 1 base at V and 1 base at J; junction bases unmatched: 5. Germline V gives CDR1 SGHAT, CDR2 FQNNGV. The CDR3 DNA reads as TGTGCCAGCAGCTTAGGCACTAGCGGGGGGGCTGGCACAGATACGCAGTATTTT. Its protein product is CASSLGTSGGAGTDTQYF. The whole variable domain, filled in from reference TRBV11-2 and TRBJ2-3, reads EAGVAQSPRYKIIEKRQSVAFWCNPISGHATLYWYQQILGQGPKLLIQFQNNGVVDDSQLPKDRFSAERLKGVDSTLKIQPAKLEDSAVYLCASSLGTSGGAGTDTQYFGPGTRLTVL.

This chain joins TRBV18 and TRBJ1-6, with TRBD1 matching 7 bases. The CDR3 contains 13 residues. CDR1 and CDR2 from the germline V gene are KGHSH and LQKENI. The V segment lost 6 bases and the J segment 11 bases; nucleotides outside the gene matches: 7. CDR3 protein: CASSDREGPPLHF. The CDR3, as DNA: TGTGCCAGCTCCGACAGGGAGGGCCCACCCCTCCACTTT.

The V call is TRBV5-4, the J call TRBJ1-2; D unclear. CDR3 length: 13 amino acids. CDR1 and CDR2 (germline): SGHNT, YYREEE (reference sequence). V shed 0 bases and J shed 2 bases, with 5 bases lying between them. The CDR3: CASSLDGNYGYTF. CDR3 nucleotides: TGTGCCAGCAGCTTGGATGGGAACTATGGCTACACCTTC.

This clone showed up just once. V usage is TRBV5-4 and J usage is TRBJ2-2; 8 bases align to TRBD1. Germline CDR1 SGHNT, CDR2 YYREEE (reference sequence). The CDR3 covers 17 residues. V gave up 3 bases and J gave up 6 bases; unmatched junction bases: 13. CDR3 region: CASSSLGQGAPPGELFF. The CDR3 nucleotides read TGTGCCAGCAGCTCTCTCGGGCAGGGGGCGCCGCCCGGGGAGCTGTTTTTT.

In its sample, this clone was seen a few times. The rearrangement links TRBV5-1 to TRBJ2-5; D might be TRBD1 (6 bases). Germline V gene lookup returns CDR1 SGHRS and CDR2 YFSETQ. This CDR3 region has 13 residues. Trimming left V 0 bases short and J 4 bases short, with 7 bases between. The chain's CDR3 is CASSLDRAETQYF. Written as DNA, the CDR3 is TGCGCCAGCAGCTTGGACAGGGCAGAGACCCAGTACTTC.

The chain has TRBV5-1 and TRBJ1-5; no reliable D call. V dropped 6 bases and J dropped 9 bases, with 19 bases sitting between them. The CDR3 is made up of 14 amino acids. Germline-derived CDR1 and CDR2 are SGHRS and YFSETQ. The CDR3 sequence: CASKFTTGIGPQHF. CDR3 DNA sequence: TGCGCCAGCAAATTTACGACTGGGATAGGGCCCCAGCATTTT.

V usage is TRBV3-1 (or the pseudogene TRBV3-2) and J usage is TRBJ1-1, with unresolved D. This CDR3 region has 14 residues. The germline CDR1 and CDR2 sequences are LGHDT and YNNKEL (reference sequence). Trimming stripped 2 bases from V and 7 bases from J, with 14 bases between. The CDR3 spells CASSQSYAGNEAFF. The CDR3 DNA sequence: TGTGCCAGCAGCCAATCTTATGCAGGCAATGAAGCTTTCTTT.

The CDR3 reads CASSARDTLLEPQHF. The CDR3 DNA is TGTGCCAGCAGTGCGCGAGACACCCTTTTGGAGCCCCAGCATTTT. The V gene is TRBV2, the J gene TRBJ1-5; D remains unclear. The ends were cut back, 4 bases at V and 8 bases at J, with 18 bases in the middle. Looked up from germline, CDR1 is SNHLY and CDR2 is FYNNEI. The CDR3 is 15 residues long.

In this sample, this clone turned up once. The chain has TRBV7-6 and TRBJ2-2, with D hard to call. From germline, CDR1 is SGHVS and CDR2 FNYEAQ. The CDR3 loop spans 13 amino acids. The V and J ends lost 5 bases and 4 bases respectively, with 8 bases between them. CDR3 amino acids: CASSGRLTGELFF. DNA for the CDR3: TGTGCCAGCAGCGGGCGTCTCACCGGGGAGCTGTTTTTT.

As for this clone: Mismatch with germline at one junction end may stem from a read error. This chain uses TRBV5-4 with TRBJ2-1, with D tentatively TRBD1 or TRBD2 (5 bases each). This CDR3 is 18 amino acids long. From germline, CDR1 is SGHNT and CDR2 YYREEE (reference sequence). For the CDR3, the DNA is TGTGCCAGCAGCTTGAAGGTGTACGCCTGGGGCGGGTACAGTGAGCAGTTCTTC. Translated: CASSLKVYAWGGYSEQFF.

The chain uses TRBV5-4 and TRBJ2-3, with D tentatively TRBD2 (5 bases). V was trimmed by 4 bases and J by 5 bases, leaving 17 bases between them. The CDR3 runs 15 residues. The germline gives CDR1 SGHNT, CDR2 YYREEE (reference sequence). CDR3 nucleotides: TGTGCCAGCAGCACTAGACGGAATGCACTAGATACGCAGTATTTT. It translates to CASSTRRNALDTQYF.

V and J are TRBV5-1 and TRBJ2-1, with 7 positions matching TRBD1. Germline-derived CDR1 and CDR2 are SGHRS and YFSETQ. The CDR3 extends over 15 amino acids. The V segment lost 3 bases and the J segment 2 bases; nucleotides outside the gene matches: 5. The chain's CDR3 is CASSSAGTAYNEQFF. In nucleotides, the CDR3 is TGCGCCAGCAGCTCCGCCGGGACAGCCTACAATGAGCAGTTCTTC.

A few counts support this clone. The chain recombines TRBV4-1 with TRBJ2-3, with 7 bases fitting TRBD2. There are 15 residues in the CDR3. From germline, CDR1 is MGHRA and CDR2 YSYEKL. V gave up 4 bases and J gave up 4 bases; unmatched junction bases: 8. The CDR3 region is CASSRGAGRADTQYF. CDR3 bases: TGCGCCAGCAGCCGGGGCGCGGGGAGGGCAGATACGCAGTATTTT.

This chain joins TRBV30 and TRBJ2-7; 9 positions agree with TRBD1. Losses at the gene ends were 6 bases for V and 4 bases for J; bases not matched to a gene: 4. Looked up from germline, CDR1 is GTSNPN and CDR2 is SVGIG (reference sequence). The CDR3 runs to 12 residues. The DNA of the CDR3 is TGTGCCTGTGACAGGGGGGCATACGAGCAGTACTTC. This translates into CACDRGAYEQYF.

This clone was counted at least ten times. This sequence joins TRBV6-2 or TRBV6-3 and TRBJ1-5, with a tentative D call TRBD1 (6 bases). The CDR3 contains 14 residues. Germline-derived CDR1 and CDR2 are MNHEY and SVGEGT. V was clipped by 6 bases and J by 1 base, with 10 bases between them. The CDR3 protein is CASSQDRSNQPQHF. The CDR3 bases are TGTGCCAGCAGCCAGGACAGAAGCAATCAGCCCCAGCATTTT.

The chain couples TRBV18 to TRBJ2-7; 9 nucleotides match TRBD1. V was clipped by 3 bases and J by 6 bases; unmatched bases: 3. There are 13 residues in the CDR3. Per the germline V gene, CDR1 is KGHSH and CDR2 is LQKENI. CDR3 nucleotides: TGTGCCAGCTCACCGGGACAGGGACGCGAGCAGTACTTC. This codes for CASSPGQGREQYF.

This chain connects TRBV7-8 to TRBJ2-2; no definite D call. The CDR3 contains 12 residues. Germline V gene data show CDR1 as SGHVS and CDR2 as FQNEAQ. V was cut by 5 bases and J by 9 bases, with 10 bases left in between. The DNA of the CDR3 is TGTGCCAGCAGCCTCCGTCCGAGGGAGCTGTTTTTT. Residues: CASSLRPRELFF.